Below are 7 T cell receptor beta chains sequenced from a single sample in a study of cytomegalovirus exposure and HLA in healthy donors. The PCR made use of 60 Vbeta and 13 Jbeta primers. The repertoire was sequenced with immunoSEQ multiplex PCR; TCRdb's copy has only in-frame clones and lacks some. This repertoire shows 130,000 or so clones, 78% found once; its top ten account for roughly 5.9%. The specimen sequenced was PBMCs. These receptor sequences come from a woman aged 40-49 years in good health and CMV-seronegative.

The rearrangement links TRBV28 to TRBJ1-2; D is perhaps TRBD1 (5 bases). Germline V CDR1 and CDR2: MDHEN, SYDVKM. The CDR3 covers 13 residues. Trimming cost V 0 bases and J 7 bases, with 9 bases left between them. The CDR3 DNA reads TGTGCCAGCAGTTTATGGCAGGGTGGTGGCTACACCTTC. Encoded protein: CASSLWQGGGYTF.

In regard to this clone: The identical CDR3 is also encoded by other nucleotide sequences in the sample. This chain uses TRBV28 with TRBJ1-5; D might be TRBD1 (5 bases). Germline V lookup: CDR1 MDHEN, CDR2 SYDVKM. This CDR3 has 15 residues. Trimming shortened V by 2 bases and J by 0 bases, and 8 bases separated the two germline ends. The CDR3 is CASSLGGNSNQPQHF. The CDR3, as DNA: TGTGCCAGCAGTTTAGGGGGGAATAGCAATCAGCCCCAGCATTTT.

This clone was counted a few times. Mismatch with germline at one junction end may stem from a read error. The CDR3 spells CASSLGEDGANGLTF. CDR3 DNA: TGTGCCAGCAGTTTAGGGGAGGATGGGGCCAACGGCCTGACTTTC. The chain carries TRBV28 and TRBJ2-6; possible D gene TRBD2, 6 bases. The CDR3 totals 15 residues. The germline gives CDR1 MDHEN, CDR2 SYDVKM.

The J gene is TRBJ2-7, the V gene TRBV4-1; 9 bases are shared with TRBD2. This CDR3 is built from 16 residues. Germline V gene data show CDR1 as MGHRA and CDR2 as YSYEKL. V gave up 3 bases and J gave up 3 bases; unmatched junction bases: 9. The CDR3 loop is CASSQGRASGVYEQYF. CDR3 DNA: TGCGCCAGCAGCCAGGGGAGGGCTAGCGGGGTCTACGAGCAGTACTTC.

The V call is TRBV5-1, the J call TRBJ2-3; the D is unclear. The V and J ends lost 4 bases and 2 bases respectively, with 14 bases between them. The CDR3 is 15 residues long. Germline V gene sequence: CDR1 SGHRS, CDR2 YFSETQ. The CDR3, as DNA: TGCGCCAGCAGCCTTGCGGTGCAGCTCACAGATACGCAGTATTTT. Protein product: CASSLAVQLTDTQYF. Complete variable domain (other parts from reference TRBV5-1 and TRBJ2-3): KAGVTQTPRYLIKTRGQQVTLSCSPISGHRSVSWYQQTPGQGLQFLFEYFSETQRNKGNFPGRFSGRQFSNSRSEMNVSTLELGDSALYLCASSLAVQLTDTQYFGPGTRLTVL.

Concerning this clone: At one end the junction does not follow the germline gene, possibly because of a read error. In nucleotides, the CDR3 is TGTGCCAGCACCCGGGACTCTGGGGCCAACGGCCTGACTTTC. Translated, it gives CASTRDSGANGLTF. The chain is built from TRBV6-4 and TRBJ2-6; D perhaps matches TRBD2 (6 bases). From germline, CDR1 is MRHNA and CDR2 SNTAGT. This CDR3 contains 14 residues.

This sequence joins TRBV28 and TRBJ1-1; D gene unclear. The germline gives CDR1 MDHEN, CDR2 SYDVKM. V lost 3 bases to trimming and J lost 4 bases, with 3 bases between them. The CDR3 length is 11 residues. The CDR3 sequence is CASSFRTEAFF. CDR3 in DNA: TGTGCCAGCAGTTTCCGCACTGAAGCTTTCTTT.